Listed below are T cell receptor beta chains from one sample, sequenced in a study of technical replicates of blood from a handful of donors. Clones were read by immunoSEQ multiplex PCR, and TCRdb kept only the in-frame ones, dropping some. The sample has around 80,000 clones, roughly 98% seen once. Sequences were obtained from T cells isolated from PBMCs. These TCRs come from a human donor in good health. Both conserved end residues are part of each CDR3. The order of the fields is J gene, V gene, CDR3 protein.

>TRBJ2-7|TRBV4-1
CASSQDYPKYEQYF
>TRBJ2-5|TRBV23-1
CASSQSKREGHEETQYF
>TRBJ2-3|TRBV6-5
CASSRLTGTDTQYF
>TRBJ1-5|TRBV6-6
CASSSYRDRDQPQHF
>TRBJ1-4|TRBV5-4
CASSSGTGVEKLFF
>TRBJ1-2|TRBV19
CASSFTQGAGGYTF
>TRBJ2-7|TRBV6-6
CASSNRAGQTQF
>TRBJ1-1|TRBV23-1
CASSRAGQVNNTEAFF
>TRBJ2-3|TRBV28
CASSFRGLASSTDTQYF
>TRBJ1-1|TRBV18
CASSPRVGNTEAFF
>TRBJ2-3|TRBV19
CASSISAPRGDTQYF
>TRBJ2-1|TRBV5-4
CASSLEGPHEQFF
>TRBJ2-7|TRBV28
CASRYRDREYEQYF
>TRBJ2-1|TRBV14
CASSQGLYEQFF
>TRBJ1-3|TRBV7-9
CASSSRVSGNTIYF
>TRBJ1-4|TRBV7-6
CASSLGTGSTNEKLFF
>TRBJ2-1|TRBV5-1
CASSSRASGTYNEQFF
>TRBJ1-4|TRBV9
CASSVADRDRATNEKLFF
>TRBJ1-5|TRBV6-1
CASSGRAGNQPQHF
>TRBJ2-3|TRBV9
CASSVVSTDTQYF
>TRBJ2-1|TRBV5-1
CASSSGTGSYNEQFF
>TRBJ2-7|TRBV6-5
CASSGQGYEQYF
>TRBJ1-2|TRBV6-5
CASSYSAGGYYGYTF
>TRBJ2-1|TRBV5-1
CASSLISGQGRNEQFF
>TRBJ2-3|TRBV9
CASTTAAGQYFTDTQYF
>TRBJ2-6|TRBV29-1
CSVADRSNVLTF
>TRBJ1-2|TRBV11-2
CASSLDRAGGRFDF
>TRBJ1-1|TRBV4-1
CASSHSAGARNTEAFF
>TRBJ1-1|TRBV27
CASSLSGMNTEAFF
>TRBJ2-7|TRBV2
CASSGTSGRAYEQYF
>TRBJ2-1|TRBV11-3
CASSPGLAANEQFF
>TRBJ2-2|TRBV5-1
CASSLISVSPGAGELFF
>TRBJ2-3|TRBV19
CASSLLQFTDTQYF
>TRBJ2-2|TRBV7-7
CASSFMNTGELFF
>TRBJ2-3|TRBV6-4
CASSDSTSGSGTDTQYF
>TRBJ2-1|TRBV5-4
CASSLGGSLFF
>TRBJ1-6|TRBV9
CASSATGGPYNSPLHF
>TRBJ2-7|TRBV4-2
CASSQEDRAYPVLPPSPSYEQYF
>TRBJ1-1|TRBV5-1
CASSLRTGAAPMNTEAFF